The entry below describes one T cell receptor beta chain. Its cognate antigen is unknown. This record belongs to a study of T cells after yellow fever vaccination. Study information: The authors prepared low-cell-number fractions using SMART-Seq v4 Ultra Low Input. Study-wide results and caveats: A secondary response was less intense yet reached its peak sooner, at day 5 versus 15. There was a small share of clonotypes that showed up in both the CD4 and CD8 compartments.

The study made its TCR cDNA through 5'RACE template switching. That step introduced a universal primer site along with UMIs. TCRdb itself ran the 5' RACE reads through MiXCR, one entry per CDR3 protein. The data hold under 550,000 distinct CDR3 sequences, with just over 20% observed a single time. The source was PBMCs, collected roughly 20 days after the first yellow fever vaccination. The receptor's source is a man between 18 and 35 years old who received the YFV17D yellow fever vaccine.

The CDR3 DNA reads as TGTGCCAGCAGCGAGGAAACTCGTCAACCAATATATGGCTACACCTTC. Translation: CASSEETRQPIYGYTF. The genes are TRBV9 and TRBJ1-2; D remains unclear. The CDR3 totals 16 residues. Trimming removed 3 bases from V and 5 bases from J, with 20 bases in between. Germline CDR1 and CDR2: SGDLS and YYNGEE.